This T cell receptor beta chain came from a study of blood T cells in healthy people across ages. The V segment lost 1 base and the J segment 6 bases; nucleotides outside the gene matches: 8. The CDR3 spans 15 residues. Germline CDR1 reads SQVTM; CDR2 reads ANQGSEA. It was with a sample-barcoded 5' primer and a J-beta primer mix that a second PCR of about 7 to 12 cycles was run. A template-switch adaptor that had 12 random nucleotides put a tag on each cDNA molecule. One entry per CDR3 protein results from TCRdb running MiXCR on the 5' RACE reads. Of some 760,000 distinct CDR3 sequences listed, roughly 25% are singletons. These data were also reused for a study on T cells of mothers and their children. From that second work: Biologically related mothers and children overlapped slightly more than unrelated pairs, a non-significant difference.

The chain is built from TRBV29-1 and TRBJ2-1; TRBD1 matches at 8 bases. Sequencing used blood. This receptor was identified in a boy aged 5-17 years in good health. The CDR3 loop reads CSVEGTGPQGNEQFF. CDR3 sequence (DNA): TGCAGCGTTGAAGGGACAGGGCCCCAGGGCAATGAGCAGTTCTTC.